The clone carrying this TCR beta chain was seen only once. Libraries were prepared by immunoSEQ multiplex PCR; TCRdb keeps only in-frame clonotypes and omits some of them. The sample holds around 18,000 clones, 80% seen once. The data were obtained in a study of blood T cell repertoires in COVID-19. In germline, CDR1 is SGHTA, CDR2 FQGNSA. V was shortened by 5 bases and J by 4 bases, with 14 bases between the two germline ends. CDR3 size: 15 residues. The chain joins TRBV7-2 to TRBJ2-2; D perhaps matches TRBD2 (6 bases). This receptor was obtained from a man at least 80 years old with acute or convalescent COVID-19. The sequencing input was peripheral blood. As DNA, the CDR3 is TGTGCCAGCAGCCCTCGACTAGTAGGCACCGGGGAGCTGTTTTTT. Its protein product is CASSPRLVGTGELFF.